Each of the 5 T cell receptor beta chains below was sequenced from the same sample in a study of blood T cell repertoires in COVID-19. TCRdb keeps only in-frame clones here, not all; method: immunoSEQ multiplex PCR. The profile covers around 70,000 clones, with about 90% appearing a single time and 1.9% taken by the ten largest. Sequencing was done on a sample of peripheral blood. The receptors here all came from a woman of 80 years or more with active or convalescent COVID-19.

This chain joins TRBV6-2 or TRBV6-3 and TRBJ1-5; D not certain. V was cut by 6 bases and J by 3 bases, with 6 bases left in between. This CDR3 comprises 12 residues. CDR1 MNHEY and CDR2 SVGEGT come from the germline V gene. For the CDR3, the DNA is TGTGCCAGCAGCCTCTTCAATCAGCCCCAGCATTTT. This encodes CASSLFNQPQHF.

This chain links TRBV9 with TRBJ2-2; tentative D call: TRBD1 (5 bases). The CDR3 runs 17 residues. Germline V CDR1 and CDR2: SGDLS, YYNGEE. V lost 0 bases to trimming and J lost 9 bases, with 21 bases between them. The CDR3 DNA is TGTGCCAGCAGCGTAGTAGGGGCTAGTGGAAGCCAAAGGGAGCTGTTTTTT. It translates to CASSVVGASGSQRELFF.

The CDR3: CAINRLAGGPADTQYF. The DNA of the CDR3 is TGTGCCATCAATCGACTAGCGGGAGGGCCCGCAGATACGCAGTATTTT. The chain uses TRBV10-3 and TRBJ2-3; 14 bases agree with TRBD2. V trimming: 7 bases; J trimming: 4 bases; junction bases outside the gene matches: 7. This CDR3 comprises 16 residues. Germline V CDR1 and CDR2: ENHRY, SYGVKD.

This chain joins TRBV12-5 and TRBJ2-7; D might be TRBD1 (5 bases). Trimming shortened V by 2 bases and J by 4 bases, and 15 bases separated the two germline ends. The CDR3 totals 15 residues. Germline assignment: CDR1 LGHNT and CDR2 FRNRAP. The CDR3 spells CASGLPDMYLYEQYF. CDR3 nucleotide sequence: TGTGCTAGTGGTTTGCCGGACATGTACTTGTACGAGCAGTACTTC.

This clone was counted only a few times. J is TRBJ1-4 and V is TRBV10-3; TRBD1 matches 7 bases. The trim removed 0 bases at V and 5 bases at J, leaving 0 bases unmatched. CDR3 size: 14 residues. Germline CDR1 ENHRY, CDR2 SYGVKD. The DNA for the CDR3 is TGTGCCATCAGTGAGTCGACAGGGAATGAAAAACTGTTTTTT. This sequence encodes CAISESTGNEKLFF.